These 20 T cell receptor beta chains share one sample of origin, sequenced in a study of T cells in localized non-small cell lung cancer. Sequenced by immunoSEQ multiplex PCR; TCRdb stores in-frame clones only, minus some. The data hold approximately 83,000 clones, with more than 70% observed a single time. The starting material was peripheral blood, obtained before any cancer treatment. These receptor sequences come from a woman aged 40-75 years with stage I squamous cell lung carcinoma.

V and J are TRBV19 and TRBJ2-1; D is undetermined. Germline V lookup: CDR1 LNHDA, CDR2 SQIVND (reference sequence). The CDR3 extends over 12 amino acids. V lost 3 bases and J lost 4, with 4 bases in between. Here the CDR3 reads CASSMGYNEQFF. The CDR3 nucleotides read TGTGCCAGTAGTATGGGTTACAATGAGCAGTTCTTC.

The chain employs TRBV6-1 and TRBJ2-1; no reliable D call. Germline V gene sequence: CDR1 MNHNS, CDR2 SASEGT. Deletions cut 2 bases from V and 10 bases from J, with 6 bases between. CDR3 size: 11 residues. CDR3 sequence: CASSERLEQFF. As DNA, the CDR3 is TGTGCCAGCAGTGAAAGGTTGGAGCAGTTCTTC.

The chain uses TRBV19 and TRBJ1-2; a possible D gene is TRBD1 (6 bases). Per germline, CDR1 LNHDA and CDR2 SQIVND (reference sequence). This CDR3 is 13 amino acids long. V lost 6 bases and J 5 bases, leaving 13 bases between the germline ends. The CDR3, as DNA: TGTGCCAGTAGCCCAGATGGACAGTATGGCTACACCTTC. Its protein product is CASSPDGQYGYTF.

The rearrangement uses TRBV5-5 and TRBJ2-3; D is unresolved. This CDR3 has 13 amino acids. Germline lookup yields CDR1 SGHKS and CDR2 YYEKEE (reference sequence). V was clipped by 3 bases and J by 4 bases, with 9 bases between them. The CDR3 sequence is CASSSYGSDTQYF. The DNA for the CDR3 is TGTGCCAGCAGCTCCTACGGATCAGATACGCAGTATTTT. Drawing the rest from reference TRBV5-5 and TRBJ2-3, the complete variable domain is DAGVTQSPTHLIKTRGQQVTLRCSPISGHKSVSWYQQVLGQGPQFIFQYYEKEERGRGNFPDRFSARQFPNYSSELNVNALLLGDSALYLCASSSYGSDTQYFGPGTRLTVL.

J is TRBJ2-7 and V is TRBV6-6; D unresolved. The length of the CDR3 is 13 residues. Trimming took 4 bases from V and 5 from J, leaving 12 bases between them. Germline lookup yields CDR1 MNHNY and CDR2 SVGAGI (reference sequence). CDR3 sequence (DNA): TGTGCCAGCAGTTCCCAACTCAGCAACGAGCAGTACTTC. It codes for CASSSQLSNEQYF.

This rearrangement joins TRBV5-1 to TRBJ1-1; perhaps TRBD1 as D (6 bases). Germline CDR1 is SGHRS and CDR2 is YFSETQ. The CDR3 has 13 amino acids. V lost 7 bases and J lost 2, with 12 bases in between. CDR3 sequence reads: CASGEQGNTEAFF. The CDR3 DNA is TGCGCCAGCGGGGAACAGGGCAACACTGAAGCTTTCTTT.

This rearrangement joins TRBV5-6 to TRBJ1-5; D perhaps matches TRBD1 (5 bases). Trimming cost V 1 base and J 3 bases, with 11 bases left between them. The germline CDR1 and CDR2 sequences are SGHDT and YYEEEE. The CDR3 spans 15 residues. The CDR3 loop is CASSLKQVLNQPQHF. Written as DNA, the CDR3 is TGTGCCAGCAGCTTGAAACAGGTTCTCAATCAGCCCCAGCATTTT. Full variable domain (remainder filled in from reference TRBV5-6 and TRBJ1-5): DAGVTQSPTHLIKTRGQQVTLRCSPKSGHDTVSWYQQALGQGPQFIFQYYEEEERQRGNFPDRFSGHQFPNYSSELNVNALLLGDSALYLCASSLKQVLNQPQHFGDGTRLSIL.

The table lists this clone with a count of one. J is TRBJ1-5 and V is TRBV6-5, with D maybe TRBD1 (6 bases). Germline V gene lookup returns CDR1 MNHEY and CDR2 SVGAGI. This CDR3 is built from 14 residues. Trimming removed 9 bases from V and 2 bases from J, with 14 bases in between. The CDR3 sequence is CASSSSGGNQPQHF. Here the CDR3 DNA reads TGTGCCAGTTCCTCCTCAGGGGGCAATCAGCCCCAGCATTTT.

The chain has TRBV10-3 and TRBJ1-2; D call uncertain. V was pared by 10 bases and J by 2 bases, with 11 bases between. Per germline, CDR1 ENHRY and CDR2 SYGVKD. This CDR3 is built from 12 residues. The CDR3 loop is CANSPENYGYTF. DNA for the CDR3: TGTGCCAACTCCCCAGAAAACTATGGCTACACCTTC.

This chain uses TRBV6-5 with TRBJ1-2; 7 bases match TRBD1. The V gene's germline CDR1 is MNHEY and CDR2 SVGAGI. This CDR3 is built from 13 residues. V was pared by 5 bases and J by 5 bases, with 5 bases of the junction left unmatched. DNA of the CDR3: TGTGCCAGCAGTACGGGACAGTTTTATGGCTACACCTTC. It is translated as CASSTGQFYGYTF.

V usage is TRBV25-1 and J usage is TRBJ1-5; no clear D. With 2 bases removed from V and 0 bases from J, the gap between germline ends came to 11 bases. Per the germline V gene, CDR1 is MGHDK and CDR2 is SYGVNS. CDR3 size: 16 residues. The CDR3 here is CASSENGGISNQPQHF. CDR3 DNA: TGTGCCAGCAGTGAAAACGGAGGGATTAGCAATCAGCCCCAGCATTTT.

This CDR3 reads CASSLQGRSGSTEAFF. In DNA, the CDR3 is TGTGCCAGCAGTTTACAGGGTAGGTCGGGGAGCACTGAAGCTTTCTTT. The V gene is TRBV27, the J gene TRBJ1-1; possible D gene TRBD1, 5 bases. Per the germline V gene, CDR1 is MNHEY and CDR2 is SMNVEV (reference sequence). Trimming stripped 2 bases from V and 4 bases from J, with 17 bases between. The length of the CDR3 is 16 residues.

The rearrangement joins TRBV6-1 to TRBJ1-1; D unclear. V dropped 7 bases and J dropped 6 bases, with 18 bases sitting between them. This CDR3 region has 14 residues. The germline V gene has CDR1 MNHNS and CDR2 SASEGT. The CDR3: CASTADEVKAEAFF. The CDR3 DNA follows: TGTGCCAGCACCGCGGACGAGGTAAAGGCTGAAGCTTTCTTT.

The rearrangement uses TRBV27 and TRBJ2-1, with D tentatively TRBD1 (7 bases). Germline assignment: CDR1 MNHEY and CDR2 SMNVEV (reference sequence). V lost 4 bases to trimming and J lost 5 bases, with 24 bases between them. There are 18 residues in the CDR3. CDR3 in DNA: TGTGCCAGCAGTTCACGCCACAGGGGCGCGGGGCTAAACAATGAGCAGTTCTTC. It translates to CASSSRHRGAGLNNEQFF.

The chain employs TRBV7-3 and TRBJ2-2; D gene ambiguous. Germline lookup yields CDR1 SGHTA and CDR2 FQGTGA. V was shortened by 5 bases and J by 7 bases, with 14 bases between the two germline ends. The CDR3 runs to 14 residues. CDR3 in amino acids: CASSPRAYGGELFF. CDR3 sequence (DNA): TGTGCCAGCAGCCCCCGGGCATACGGCGGGGAGCTGTTTTTT.

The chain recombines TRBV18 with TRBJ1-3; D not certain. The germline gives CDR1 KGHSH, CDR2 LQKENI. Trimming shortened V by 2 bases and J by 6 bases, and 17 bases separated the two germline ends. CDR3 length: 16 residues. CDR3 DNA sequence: TGTGCCAGCTCACCAACCAGACTCCTCGACGTAAACACCATATATTTT. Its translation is CASSPTRLLDVNTIYF.

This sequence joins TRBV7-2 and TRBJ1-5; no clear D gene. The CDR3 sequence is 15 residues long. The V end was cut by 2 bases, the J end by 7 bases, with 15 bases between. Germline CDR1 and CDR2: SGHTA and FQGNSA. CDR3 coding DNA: TGTGCCAGCAGCTTATCCCGCCCGGGTGACCAGCCCCAGCATTTT. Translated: CASSLSRPGDQPQHF.

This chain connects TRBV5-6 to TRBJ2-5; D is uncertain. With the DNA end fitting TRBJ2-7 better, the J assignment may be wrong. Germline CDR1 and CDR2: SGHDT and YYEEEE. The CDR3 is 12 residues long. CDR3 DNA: TGTGCCAGCAGCTTTGGCCGGTACGAGCAGTACTTC. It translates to CASSFGRYEQYF.

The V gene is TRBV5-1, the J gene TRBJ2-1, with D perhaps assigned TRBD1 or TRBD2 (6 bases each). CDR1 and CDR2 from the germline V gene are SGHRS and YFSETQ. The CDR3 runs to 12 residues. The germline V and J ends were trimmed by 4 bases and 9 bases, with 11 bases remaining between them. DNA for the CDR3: TGCGCCAGCAGCGTAGAGGGGGGTGAGCAGTTCTTC. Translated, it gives CASSVEGGEQFF.

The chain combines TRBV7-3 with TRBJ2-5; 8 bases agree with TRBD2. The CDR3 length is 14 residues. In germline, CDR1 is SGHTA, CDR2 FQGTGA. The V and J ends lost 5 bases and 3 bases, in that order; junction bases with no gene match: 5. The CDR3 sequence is CASSLGGLEETQYF. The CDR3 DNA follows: TGTGCCAGCAGCCTAGGGGGACTAGAAGAGACCCAGTACTTC.